Each of the 3 T cell receptor beta chains below was sequenced from the same sample in a study of CD8 T cells in ankylosing spondylitis (dated 2017 in TCRdb). Overall study outcomes, separate from this receptor: A TCR beta motif made up of under ten highly homologous amino acid variants appeared to be characteristic of blood from ankylosing spondylitis patients.

These receptors' antigens are unknown. Preparation of the library involved 5' RACE. Sequencer: Illumina HiSeq 2500. The public reads were reprocessed in TCRdb via fastp at Q25 and MiXCR, keeping in-frame beta chains. When rows share a CDR3 protein, they turn into one entry using the most common DNA and genes. Recorded for this sample are approximately 440,000 distinct CDR3 sequences; roughly 18% of them occurred a single time. The ten largest make up over 1% of the sample. Sample: blood, either unsorted or a sorted T cell fraction (not recorded which). The source of these receptors is a male donor with ankylosing spondylitis.

The genes are TRBV5-5 and TRBJ1-2, with a weak D call TRBD1 (5 bases). Germline V gives CDR1 SGHKS, CDR2 YYEKEE (reference sequence). CDR3 length equals 16 residues. V was trimmed by 4 bases and J by 2 bases, leaving 18 bases between them. CDR3 bases: TGTGCCAGCAGCCCGGGAGGCAGGGCGGGGAACTATGGCTACACCTTC. Amino acid sequence: CASSPGGRAGNYGYTF.

The V and J genes are TRBV19 and TRBJ2-5, with D possibly called TRBD1 or TRBD2 (5 bases each). The V gene lost 5 bases and the J gene lost 4 bases, with 14 bases spanning the gap. Germline CDR1 is LNHDA and CDR2 is SQIVND (reference sequence). CDR3 size: 14 residues. The CDR3 bases are TGTGCCAGTAGTCCCATATATGGGGGAGAGACCCAGTACTTC. Protein sequence: CASSPIYGGETQYF. Full variable domain (remainder filled in from reference TRBV19 and TRBJ2-5): DGGITQSPKYLFRKEGQNVTLSCEQNLNHDAMYWYRQDPGQGLRLIYYSQIVNDFQKGDIAEGYSVSREKKESFPLTVTSAQKNPTAFYLCASSPIYGGETQYFGPGTRLLVL.

This chain connects TRBV5-1 to TRBJ2-6; 7 bases align to TRBD2. V lost 6 bases to trimming and J lost 0 bases; unmatched junction nucleotides: 3. CDR1 is SGHRS, CDR2 YFSETQ, per germline. The CDR3 runs 15 residues. The CDR3 coding sequence is TGCGCCAGCAACTCGGGGGGCTCTGGGGCCAACGTCCTGACTTTC. This gives the protein CASNSGGSGANVLTF.